This entry concerns a single TCR beta chain. Which antigen it targets is not known. The sample holds no much larger clone one base away, and base qualities are not on file. The source of the sample is a study of blood T cell repertoires in COVID-19 (TCRdb year 2020). Regarding the study in general: Samples covering the acute and convalescent phases of COVID-19 were provided by collaborators in the United States, Italy and Spain. The material from the prospective study consisted of cDNA or gDNA derived from T cells, B-cell-depleted T cells, or PBMCs. Deeply sampled blood TCRbeta repertoires from subjects exposed to, actively infected with, or recovered from COVID-19 were included in the dataset. The repertoires were released in a freely available public database meant as a resource for research on the immune response to SARS-CoV-2. Samples were obtained from the ongoing ImmuneRACE study (first 160 participants) and from over a thousand subjects provided by 6 global collaborators. Sample metadata almost always included a de-identified subject ID, COVID-19 status, age in years and sex. Where available, HLA class I and class II types were taken from metadata supplied by the sample provider and were not determined by assay-based typing.

From its cysteine to its phenylalanine, the CDR3 spans 18 amino acids. Solely the CDR3 DNA is kept, with 54 bases framed from the first base. Between the V and J ends, shortened by 0 bases and 4 bases respectively, the junction contains 21 bases. CDR1 and CDR2 (LNHNV, YYDKDF) derive from the germline V gene (reference sequence). Results the study describes overall, beyond this receptor: The quantity of clinical and demographic metadata differed by source and by participant and was supplied without curation.

The immunoSEQ Assay, a bias-controlled multiplex PCR, was used to amplify TCRbeta CDR3 regions from genomic DNA. As for the original processing: Within the assay, amplification of reference gene primers was used to estimate how many nucleated cells each sample contained. To quantify the absolute abundance of each unique TCRbeta CDR3 rearrangement, sequence reads were collapsed and filtered. For each sample, productive Simpson clonality was calculated as the square root of Simpson's diversity index across productive rearrangements. As stored in TCRdb, this immuneACCESS dataset retains in-frame rearrangements with V and J assigned. A fraction of the clones does not appear; measured against another copy, unresolved V genes explain less than half of the discrepancy, and the remainder lacks a known reason. D and trimming were read from the DNA, whereas the V and J calls and clone size are those reported in that table. The sample table lists over 90,000 clones, 86% of them with a count of one. 10% to 15% of the sample comes from the top ten.

Each collaborating institution followed its own protocols to collect whole blood in K2EDTA tubes. For TCRbeta analysis, collaborator samples were shipped as frozen whole blood, as isolated PBMCs, or as DNA extracted from either sample type. This receptor was identified in a woman aged 55-70 years in a cohort sampled during active or convalescent COVID-19. Sequencing was performed on peripheral blood. The V and J segments used are TRBV15 and TRBJ1-1; possibly the D gene is TRBD1, per 5 matching bases. In nucleotides, the sequence is TGTGCCACCAGCAGAGATCTTTCCCCCTCGGGGGACGGCACTGAAGCTTTCTTT. Protein translation: CATSRDLSPSGDGTEAFF.